This entry describes one T cell receptor (beta chain). The TCR beta library used iRepertoire HTBI primers with Arm-PCR amplification of CDR3. TCRdb itself ran the multiplex PCR reads through MiXCR, one entry per CDR3 protein. In the table there are 400,000 to 500,000 distinct CDR3 sequences, less than 20% of which are singletons. This record belongs to a study of regulatory T cells in long-lasting Graves disease. Indicated time point: newly diagnosed GD, antithyroid drugs for less than 3 months. Extracted RNA from PBMCs served as the source of the TCR library. The data also belong to a second study, concerning T cells in Graves' hyperthyroidism and ophthalmopathy. This second report adds: Diagnoses rested on clinical symptoms, serum thyroxine and TRAb, thyroid ultrasound and orbital computed tomography.

The clonotype originates from a woman aged 18-29 years with Graves disease. This material consisted of peripheral blood mononuclear cells (PBMCs), taken at new diagnosis, from a patient treated with antithyroid drugs.

CDR3 loop: CASSLSRVLNEQFF. The CDR3 region has the DNA TGTGCCAGCAGCTTAAGCAGGGTCCTCAATGAGCAGTTCTTC. The gene calls are TRBV7-9 and TRBJ2-1; D might be TRBD1 (5 bases). The ends were cut back, 2 bases at V and 6 bases at J, with 11 bases in the middle. The CDR3 contains 14 residues. The germline CDR1 and CDR2 sequences are SEHNR and FQNEAQ (reference sequence).